The clone carrying this T cell receptor (beta chain) was found a few times. Antigen specificity is unknown. The source of the sample is a study of identical twins' blood T cells. Authors' processing steps: Each library had about 2 to 3.6 million CDR3 reads and about 90,000 to nearly 500,000 clonotypes. TCRdb fed the 5' RACE reads into MiXCR, producing one record per CDR3 protein. These V and J calls are TCRdb output, not the study's own analysis. Of about 370,000 distinct CDR3 sequences in the sample, more than 25% were seen once. Study-wide findings and caveats: Out-of-frame TCRbeta clonotypes reportedly had markedly more similar V usage in twins than unrelated donors.

This CDR3 is built from 12 residues. Germline-derived CDR1 and CDR2 are SEHNR and FQNEAQ (reference sequence). The V end lost 1 base, the J end lost 7 bases, and 8 bases lay between the germline ends. The sequenced sample consisted of PBMCs. The clonotype comes from a woman between 18 and 55 years old in good health. The chain combines TRBV7-9 with TRBJ2-7; D not resolved. The CDR3 DNA follows: TGTGCCAGCAGCTTAGAGGTCGGAGAGCAGTACTTC. Residues: CASSLEVGEQYF. Full variable domain (missing parts from reference TRBV7-9 and TRBJ2-7): DTGVSQNPRHKITKRGQNVTFRCDPISEHNRLYWYRQTLGQGPEFLTYFQNEAQLEKSRLLSDRFSAERPKGSFSTLEIQRTEQGDSAMYLCASSLEVGEQYFGPGTRLTVT.